These 25 T cell receptor beta chains originate from one sample sequenced in a study of T cells in Graves' hyperthyroidism and ophthalmopathy. Template material for amplifying TCR beta CDR3 regions consisted of RNA transcripts. HTBI primers were employed in a first-round RT-PCR of the TCR CDR3. One entry per CDR3 protein results from TCRdb running MiXCR on the multiplex PCR reads. The sample records fewer than 400,000 distinct CDR3 sequences, roughly 17% being singletons. Sequencing was carried out using blood. The receptor set was obtained from a man aged 30 to 45 with Graves' hyperthyroidism.

Note on this clonotype: This sequence may be a read error, since a much larger clone differs from it by one base. V and J are TRBV5-6 and TRBJ2-7; weak D call: TRBD1 (5 bases). CDR3 size: 14 residues. CDR1 is SGHDT and CDR2 is YYEEEE in the germline V gene. CDR3 sequence: CASSIDRSPYEQCF. CDR3 sequence (DNA): TGTGCCAGCAGTATCGACAGAAGTCCCTACGAGCAGTGCTTC.

This clonotype has a handful of counts. The chain recombines TRBV12-3 or TRBV12-4 with TRBJ1-5, with D uncertain. Trimming took 0 bases from V and 0 from J, leaving 9 bases between them. This CDR3 region has 16 residues. The CDR3 DNA reads TGTGCCAGCAGTTTAGCTCTGACAAGTAGCAATCAGCCCCAGCATTTT. Protein sequence: CASSLALTSSNQPQHF.

This clonotype was recorded many times. V is TRBV10-3 and J is TRBJ2-7, with D possibly TRBD1 on 5 matching bases. This CDR3 contains 12 residues. V was clipped by 10 bases and J by 3 bases, with 13 bases between them. In germline, CDR1 is ENHRY, CDR2 SYGVKD. The CDR3, as DNA: TGTGCCACGTCACAAGGGGTCTACGAGCAGTACTTC. Protein sequence: CATSQGVYEQYF.

This clonotype was detected ten times or more. CDR3 in DNA: TGTGCCAGCAGCCAAGTCGATGTAGCGGGCAGTGAGCAGTTCTTC. As protein: CASSQVDVAGSEQFF. This sequence joins TRBV3-1 and TRBJ2-1; 7 bases are shared with TRBD2. Germline V gene sequence: CDR1 LGHDT, CDR2 YNNKEL (reference sequence). CDR3 length equals 15 residues. V was clipped by 1 base and J by 9 bases; unmatched bases: 9.

This clonotype was found many times. V is TRBV7-8 and J is TRBJ2-3; TRBD2 agrees at 9 bases. The V gene end was trimmed by 4 bases and the J gene end by 6 bases; junction bases not matched to a gene: 17. CDR3 length equals 18 residues. Germline-derived CDR1 and CDR2 are SGHVS and FQNEAQ. The CDR3 spells CASSSSLAGYIDGDTQYF. The CDR3 DNA reads as TGTGCCAGCAGCTCGTCTCTAGCGGGATATATCGATGGGGATACGCAGTATTTT.

Remarks on this clonotype: A much larger clone lies a single base off, so this may be a read error. The chain joins TRBV28 to TRBJ2-7; 8 bases line up with TRBD2. V shed 2 bases, J shed 7 bases, and the junction held 7 bases outside the gene matches. Germline lookup yields CDR1 MDHEN and CDR2 SYDVKM. The CDR3 sequence is 14 residues long. CDR3 nucleotides: TGTGCCAGCAGTTTAACCGGGGGGGTGGGGGAGCAGTACTTC. The encoded protein is CASSLTGGVGEQYF.

This clonotype was counted only a few times. V gene TRBV9 combines with J gene TRBJ2-3; tentatively, D is TRBD1 or TRBD2 (6 bases each). CDR1 and CDR2 (germline): SGDLS, YYNGEE. The CDR3 is 17 residues long. V gave up 0 bases and J gave up 5 bases, with 19 bases separating them. CDR3: CASSVGSKGGWIDTQYF. In DNA form, the CDR3 reads TGTGCCAGCAGCGTAGGGTCGAAGGGGGGATGGATAGATACGCAGTATTTT.

In this sample, this clonotype turned up many times. The chain links TRBV28 to TRBJ1-1; D perhaps matches TRBD1 (5 bases). CDR1 and CDR2 from the germline V gene are MDHEN and SYDVKM. The V end lost 0 bases, the J end lost 11 bases, and 10 bases lay between the germline ends. This CDR3 is built from 12 residues. The CDR3 loop is CASSLWGRGAFF. DNA of the CDR3: TGTGCCAGCAGTTTATGGGGGCGCGGGGCTTTCTTT.

This clonotype was detected many times. The CDR3 region has the DNA TGTGCCAGCGCCGCGGGGTTCAACACCTTC. Translating gives CASAAGFNTF. The chain recombines TRBV2 with TRBJ1-2; D not resolved. V gave up 8 bases and J gave up 12 bases, with 13 bases separating them. Germline CDR1 is SNHLY and CDR2 is FYNNEI. The CDR3 is 10 residues long.

This rearrangement joins TRBV27 to TRBJ2-3, with a possible D match to TRBD1 (5 bases). Per germline, CDR1 MNHEY and CDR2 SMNVEV (reference sequence). The ends were cut back, 5 bases at V and 1 base at J, with 13 bases in the middle. This CDR3 contains 15 residues. CDR3: CASSPTGSRTDTQYF. As DNA, the CDR3 is TGTGCCAGCAGTCCCACAGGAAGCCGCACAGATACGCAGTATTTT.

The chain combines TRBV7-2 with TRBJ1-5, with D tentatively TRBD1 (5 bases). Germline values: CDR1 SGHTA, CDR2 FQGNSA. The V end lost 1 base, the J end lost 7 bases, and 11 bases lay between the germline ends. The CDR3 contains 14 residues. In DNA form, the CDR3 reads TGTGCCAGCAGCTTAGTATCGGGGGACCAGCCCCAGCATTTT. Translated, it gives CASSLVSGDQPQHF.

The chain carries TRBV7-2 and TRBJ1-5; D might be TRBD1 (5 bases). There are 16 residues in the CDR3. Trimming removed 2 bases at V and 0 bases at J, with 11 bases between. CDR1 and CDR2 from the germline V gene are SGHTA and FQGNSA. The CDR3 here is CASSLQGPLSNQPQHF. For the CDR3, the DNA is TGTGCCAGCAGCTTACAGGGTCCCCTTAGCAATCAGCCCCAGCATTTT.

There are many counts of this clonotype. The chain joins TRBV3-1 to TRBJ1-6; D gene ambiguous. The CDR3 runs to 14 residues. Germline V lookup: CDR1 LGHDT, CDR2 YNNKEL (reference sequence). V lost 3 bases to trimming and J lost 10 bases, with 13 bases between them. The CDR3 nucleotides are TGTGCCAGCAGCCATGGAGGAGTGGAATCACCCCTCCACTTT. Its translation: CASSHGGVESPLHF.

Concerning this clonotype itself: Possible read error: a much larger clone is one base away. The rearrangement links TRBV5-1 to TRBJ1-1, with unresolved D. The CDR3 runs 14 residues. V was trimmed by 4 bases and J by 3 bases, leaving 13 bases between them. Germline V gene lookup returns CDR1 SGHRS and CDR2 YFSETQ. This CDR3 is CASSSREVDTEAFF. The CDR3 region has the DNA TGCGCCAGCAGCAGTAGGGAGGTGGACACTGAAGCTTTCTTT.

This clonotype was counted a few times. This sequence joins TRBV7-9 and TRBJ1-2; perhaps TRBD1 as D (6 bases). Germline CDR1 is SEHNR and CDR2 is FQNEAQ (reference sequence). The length of the CDR3 is 15 residues. V was shortened by 5 bases and J by 2 bases, with 15 bases between the two germline ends. The CDR3 region is CASSPTGQPNYGYTF. The CDR3, as DNA: TGTGCCAGCAGCCCAACCGGACAGCCCAACTATGGCTACACCTTC.

This CDR3 is CASSHRLWTSGQETQYF. As DNA, the CDR3 is TGTGCCAGCAGCCATCGCCTGTGGACTAGCGGACAAGAGACCCAGTACTTC. The genes are TRBV14 and TRBJ2-5, with 10 bases identical to TRBD2. This CDR3 region has 17 residues. After removal of 3 bases from V and 2 bases from J, the junction contained 9 bases not matched to a gene. Germline-derived CDR1 and CDR2 are SGHDN and FVKESK. Based on the CDR3 plus reference TRBV14 and TRBJ2-5, the full variable domain is EAGVTQFPSHSVIEKGQTVTLRCDPISGHDNLYWYRRVMGKEIKFLLHFVKESKQDESGMPNNRFLAERTGGTYSTLKVQPAELEDSGVYFCASSHRLWTSGQETQYFGPGTRLLVL.

Of note for this clonotype: A much larger clone sits a single nucleotide away, making a read error possible. The chain has TRBV6-1 and TRBJ1-5; D is possibly TRBD1 (6 bases). The CDR3 loop spans 15 amino acids. Germline assignment: CDR1 MNHNS and CDR2 SASEGT. V was cut by 6 bases and J by 5 bases, with 17 bases left in between. The CDR3 bases are TGTGCCAGCAGACGGAACAGGGACCATGATCAGCCCCAGCATTTT. Amino acid sequence: CASRRNRDHDQPQHF.

This clonotype appeared a few times. V is TRBV9 and J is TRBJ2-3; 12 bases line up with TRBD2. Trimming at V came to 2 bases and at J to 2 bases, leaving 3 bases not matched to a gene. Looked up from germline, CDR1 is SGDLS and CDR2 is YYNGEE. The CDR3 runs 16 residues. As DNA, the CDR3 is TGTGCCAGCAGCGTCCCTAGCGGGAGGGTCACAGATACGCAGTATTTT. Protein product: CASSVPSGRVTDTQYF. The variable domain in full, completed from reference TRBV9 and TRBJ2-3, reads DSGVTQTPKHLITATGQRVTLRCSPRSGDLSVYWYQQSLDQGLQFLIQYYNGEERAKGNILERFSAQQFPDLHSELNLSSLELGDSALYFCASSVPSGRVTDTQYFGPGTRLTVL.

This clonotype was observed many times. The gene calls are TRBV28 and TRBJ1-5, with TRBD1 as a possible D gene (5 bases). V was cut by 8 bases and J by 5 bases, with 16 bases left in between. The germline gives CDR1 MDHEN, CDR2 SYDVKM. This CDR3 is built from 14 residues. CDR3 DNA: TGTGCCAGCTCTACAGGTGGGGAAGATCAGCCCCAGCATTTT. Residues: CASSTGGEDQPQHF.

This sequence joins TRBV11-3 and TRBJ2-2, with TRBD1 identical over 9 bases. CDR3 length: 17 residues. Germline CDR1 SGHNT, CDR2 YENEEA. Unmatched junction bases numbered 8, after V lost 5 bases and J lost 1 base. CDR3: CASSTRRDRVNTGELFF. DNA for the CDR3: TGTGCCAGCAGCACCCGCCGGGACAGGGTGAACACCGGGGAGCTGTTTTTT.

This clonotype was detected many times. The rearrangement joins TRBV6-1 to TRBJ2-5; no reliable D call. Trimming removed 5 bases from V and 6 bases from J, with 7 bases in between. This CDR3 has 11 amino acids. CDR1 MNHNS and CDR2 SASEGT come from the germline V gene. The CDR3 bases are TGTGCCAGCAGTTACGCGCAGACCCAGTACTTC. Encoded protein: CASSYAQTQYF.

The chain has TRBV19 and TRBJ1-2; D is unclear. The CDR3 has 13 residues. V was shortened by 1 base and J by 7 bases, with 10 bases between the two germline ends. Germline CDR1 LNHDA, CDR2 SQIVND (reference sequence). This CDR3 reads CASSIARDLGYTF. CDR3 nucleotide sequence: TGTGCCAGTAGTATAGCCCGGGATCTTGGCTACACCTTC.

This clonotype was recorded at least ten times. This chain's CDR3 is CASSSEQVEDEAFF. The CDR3 nucleotides are TGTGCCAGCAGCTCGGAACAGGTCGAGGATGAAGCTTTCTTT. V gene TRBV6-1 combines with J gene TRBJ1-1, with D maybe TRBD1 (5 bases). There are 14 residues in the CDR3. V lost 6 bases and J lost 7, with 18 bases in between. CDR1 is MNHNS, CDR2 SASEGT, per germline.

The chain couples TRBV27 to TRBJ2-7; 13 bases fit TRBD2. The junction had 11 bases not matched to a gene; V was cut back by 5 bases and J by 7 bases. The CDR3 totals 16 residues. CDR1 is MNHEY and CDR2 is SMNVEV in the germline V gene (reference sequence). CDR3 nucleotides: TGTGCCAGCAGTCTTAATGGACTAGCGGGGGTTGAGGAGCAGTACTTC. Protein: CASSLNGLAGVEEQYF.

This clonotype was recorded many times. The chain uses TRBV7-9 and TRBJ2-7; TRBD1 matches 9 bases. CDR1 and CDR2 (germline): SEHNR, FQNEAQ (reference sequence). V lost 1 base to trimming and J lost 7 bases; unmatched junction nucleotides: 8. The CDR3 loop spans 15 amino acids. The CDR3 bases are TGTGCCAGCAGCTTAGAGACAGGGGGTGAAGGGGAGCAGTACTTC. Protein sequence: CASSLETGGEGEQYF.